Presented here are 12 T cell receptor beta chains from one specimen sequenced in a study of cytomegalovirus exposure and HLA in healthy donors. Method: immunoSEQ multiplex PCR; TCRdb's copy keeps in-frame clones and lacks some. The sample holds tens of thousands of clones, 93% seen once. Input material: PBMCs. The receptors were gathered from a woman aged 25-40 years in good health and CMV-seronegative.

This chain links TRBV10-3 with TRBJ1-6; tentatively, D is TRBD1 (6 bases). In germline, CDR1 is ENHRY, CDR2 SYGVKD. V lost 2 bases and J lost 6, with 8 bases in between. The length of the CDR3 is 14 residues. The CDR3 DNA sequence: TGTGCCATCAGTGAGGCCAGGGGTAATTCACCCCTCCACTTT. As protein: CAISEARGNSPLHF.

The V call is TRBV4-3, the J call TRBJ2-7; the D gene is possibly TRBD2 (5 bases). Trimming removed 0 bases at V and 4 bases at J, with 13 bases between. The CDR3 consists of 15 residues. Germline V lookup: CDR1 LGHNA, CDR2 YSLEER. The CDR3 sequence: CASSQDRTPRYEQYF. The CDR3 DNA follows: TGCGCCAGCAGCCAAGATAGGACTCCTCGTTACGAGCAGTACTTC.

In this sample, this clone turned up a few times. The J gene is TRBJ1-5, the V gene TRBV27; D remains ambiguous. Per germline, CDR1 MNHEY and CDR2 SMNVEV (reference sequence). V was trimmed by 5 bases and J by 6 bases, leaving 20 bases between them. This CDR3 has 16 residues. CDR3 nucleotides: TGTGCCAGCAGTCCTCGGACGAGGGCAATCCGTCAGCCCCAGCATTTT. It codes for CASSPRTRAIRQPQHF.

This chain joins TRBV4-3 and TRBJ2-5, with D possibly matching TRBD1 (6 bases). Trimming removed 2 bases from V and 1 base from J, with 11 bases in between. The CDR3 length is 15 residues. CDR1 is LGHNA, CDR2 YSLEER, per germline. The CDR3 sequence: CASSQQQGPQETQYF. In DNA form, the CDR3 reads TGCGCCAGCAGCCAACAACAGGGTCCCCAAGAGACCCAGTACTTC.

The chain employs TRBV11-1 and TRBJ1-2; the D is unclear. CDR1 is SGHAT, CDR2 FQDESV, per germline (reference sequence). The germline V and J ends were trimmed by 5 bases and 8 bases, with 18 bases remaining between them. The CDR3 is made up of 14 amino acids. CDR3 region: CASSPAGRLEGYTF. CDR3 DNA: TGTGCCAGCAGCCCGGCGGGGAGATTGGAAGGCTACACCTTC. The whole variable domain, filled in from reference TRBV11-1 and TRBJ1-2, reads EAEVAQSPRYKITEKSQAVAFWCDPISGHATLYWYRQILGQGPELLVQFQDESVVDDSQLPKDRFSAERLKGVDSTLKIQPAELGDSAMYLCASSPAGRLEGYTFGSGTRLTVV.

V gene TRBV7-2 combines with J gene TRBJ2-7, with 13 bases fitting TRBD2. J lost 4 bases, V lost 3 bases, and 15 bases had no gene match. Germline V gives CDR1 SGHTA, CDR2 FQGNSA. The CDR3 has 19 residues. CDR3 in DNA: TGTGCCAGCAGCTTTGTCCCTGTCCCAAAACTAGCGGGAGGGTACGAGCAGTACTTC. Translation gives CASSFVPVPKLAGGYEQYF.

In nucleotides, the CDR3 is TGCGCCAGCAGCTTGGGGACTAGCGGGAGGCTGGGCTACGAGCAGTACTTC. Its translation is CASSLGTSGRLGYEQYF. V gene TRBV5-1 combines with J gene TRBJ2-7, with 14 bases fitting TRBD2. After removal of 0 bases from V and 3 bases from J, the junction contained 5 bases not matched to a gene. CDR3 length: 17 amino acids. Per germline, CDR1 SGHRS and CDR2 YFSETQ.

The chain couples TRBV9 to TRBJ2-7; D may be TRBD2 (6 bases). This CDR3 comprises 15 residues. Germline V gives CDR1 SGDLS, CDR2 YYNGEE. V was pared by 0 bases and J by 1 base, with 11 bases between. For the CDR3, the DNA is TGTGCCAGCAGCGTAGGCGGACGGGGGTCCTACGAGCAGTACTTC. It is translated as CASSVGGRGSYEQYF.

J is TRBJ1-4 and V is TRBV30, with D perhaps matching TRBD1 (6 bases). Per germline, CDR1 GTSNPN and CDR2 SVGIG (reference sequence). The CDR3 runs to 13 residues. The germline V and J ends were trimmed by 3 bases and 7 bases, with 12 bases remaining between them. CDR3 protein: CAWSRTAPEKLFF. The CDR3 coding sequence is TGTGCCTGGAGCCGGACAGCTCCTGAAAAACTGTTTTTT. Full variable domain (outside the CDR3, taken from reference TRBV30 and TRBJ1-4): SQTIHQWPATLVQPVGSPLSLECTVEGTSNPNLYWYRQAAGRGLQLLFYSVGIGQISSEVPQNLSASRPQDRQFILSSKKLLLSDSGFYLCAWSRTAPEKLFFGSGTQLSVL.

CDR3 protein: CASSPVAGGLGDEQFF. CDR3 bases: TGTGCCAGTAGTCCCGTAGCGGGGGGCCTCGGGGATGAGCAGTTCTTC. V gene TRBV19 combines with J gene TRBJ2-1, with 10 positions matching TRBD2. V gave up 5 bases and J gave up 8 bases; unmatched junction bases: 12. Per the germline V gene, CDR1 is LNHDA and CDR2 is SQIVND (reference sequence). The CDR3 totals 16 residues.

This clone turned up a few times. The chain is built from TRBV9 and TRBJ2-7, with unresolved D. V dropped 2 bases and J dropped 3 bases, with 15 bases sitting between them. This CDR3 has 15 residues. Per the germline V gene, CDR1 is SGDLS and CDR2 is YYNGEE. As DNA, the CDR3 is TGTGCCAGCAGCGTGAGCTACGCGACACACTACGAGCAGTACTTC. It specifies CASSVSYATHYEQYF.

V gene TRBV7-9 combines with J gene TRBJ2-5; D remains unclear. The germline V gene encodes CDR1 SEHNR and CDR2 FQNEAQ (reference sequence). This CDR3 has 14 residues. V was trimmed by 1 base and J by 0 bases, leaving 6 bases between them. CDR3 in DNA: TGTGCCAGCAGCTTAGTCGGGTACCAAGAGACCCAGTACTTC. This encodes CASSLVGYQETQYF.